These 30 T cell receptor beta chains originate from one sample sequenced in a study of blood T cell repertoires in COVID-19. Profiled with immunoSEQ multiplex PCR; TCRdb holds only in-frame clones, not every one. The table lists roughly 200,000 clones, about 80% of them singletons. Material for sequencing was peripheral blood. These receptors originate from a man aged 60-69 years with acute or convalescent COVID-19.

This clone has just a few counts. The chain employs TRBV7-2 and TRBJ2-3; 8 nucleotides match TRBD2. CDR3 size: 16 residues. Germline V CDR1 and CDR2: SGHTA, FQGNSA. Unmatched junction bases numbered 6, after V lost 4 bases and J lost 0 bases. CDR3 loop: CASSWRGGISTDTQYF. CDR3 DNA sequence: TGTGCCAGCAGCTGGCGCGGGGGGATTAGCACAGATACGCAGTATTTT. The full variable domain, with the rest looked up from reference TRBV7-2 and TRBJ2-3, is GAGVSQSPSNKVTEKGKDVELRCDPISGHTALYWYRQSLGQGLEFLIYFQGNSAPDKSGLPSDRFSAERTGGSVSTLTIQRTQQEDSAVYLCASSWRGGISTDTQYFGPGTRLTVL.

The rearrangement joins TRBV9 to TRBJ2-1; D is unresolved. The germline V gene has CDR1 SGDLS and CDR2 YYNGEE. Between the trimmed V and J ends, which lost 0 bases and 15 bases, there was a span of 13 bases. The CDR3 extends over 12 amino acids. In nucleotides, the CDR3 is TGTGCCAGCAGCGTAGAGACTTCCTATCCGTTCTTC. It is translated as CASSVETSYPFF.

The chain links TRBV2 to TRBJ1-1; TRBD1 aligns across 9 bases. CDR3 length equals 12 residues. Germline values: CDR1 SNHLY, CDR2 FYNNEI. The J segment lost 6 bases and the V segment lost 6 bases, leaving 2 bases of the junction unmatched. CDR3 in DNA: TGTGCCAGCAGGGGACAGGGCCCTGAAGCTTTCTTT. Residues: CASRGQGPEAFF.

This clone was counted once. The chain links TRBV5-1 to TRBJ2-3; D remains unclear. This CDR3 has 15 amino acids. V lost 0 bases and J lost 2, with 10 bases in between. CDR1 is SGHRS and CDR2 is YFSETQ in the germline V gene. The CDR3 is CASSLVGTHTDTQYF. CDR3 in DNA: TGCGCCAGCAGCTTGGTCGGTACCCACACAGATACGCAGTATTTT. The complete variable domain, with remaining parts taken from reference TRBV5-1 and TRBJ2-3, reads KAGVTQTPRYLIKTRGQQVTLSCSPISGHRSVSWYQQTPGQGLQFLFEYFSETQRNKGNFPGRFSGRQFSNSRSEMNVSTLELGDSALYLCASSLVGTHTDTQYFGPGTRLTVL.

This chain's CDR3 is CASSEWGTYGYTF. The CDR3 DNA follows: TGTGCCAGCAGTGAATGGGGCACCTATGGCTACACCTTC. This sequence joins TRBV25-1 and TRBJ1-2; D might be TRBD1 (5 bases). CDR3 length: 13 residues. V was pared by 1 base and J by 4 bases, with 7 bases between. Germline V gene data show CDR1 as MGHDK and CDR2 as SYGVNS.

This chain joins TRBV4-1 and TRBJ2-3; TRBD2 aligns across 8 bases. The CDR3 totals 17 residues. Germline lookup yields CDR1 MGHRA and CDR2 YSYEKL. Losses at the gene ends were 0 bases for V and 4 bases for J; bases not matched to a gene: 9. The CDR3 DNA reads TGCGCCAGCAGCCAAGAGACCCTAGCGGGTAGGGCAGATACGCAGTATTTT. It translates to CASSQETLAGRADTQYF.

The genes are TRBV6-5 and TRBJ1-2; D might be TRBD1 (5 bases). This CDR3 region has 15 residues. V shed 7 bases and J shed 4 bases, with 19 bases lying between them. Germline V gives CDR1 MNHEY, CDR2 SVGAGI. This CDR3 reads CASMVGTRVVYGYTF. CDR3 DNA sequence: TGTGCCAGCATGGTGGGCACCAGGGTCGTCTATGGCTACACCTTC.

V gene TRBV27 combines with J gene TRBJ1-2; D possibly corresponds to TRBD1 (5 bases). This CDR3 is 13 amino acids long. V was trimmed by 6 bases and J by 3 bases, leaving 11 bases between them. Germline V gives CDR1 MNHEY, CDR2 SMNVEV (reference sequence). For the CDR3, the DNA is TGTGCCAGCAGCCCAGGGACTGACTATGGCTACACCTTC. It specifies CASSPGTDYGYTF.

In DNA, the CDR3 is TGTGCCAGCAGCTTATCATATACTAGCGGGGTTAGCACAGATACGCAGTATTTT. Encoded protein: CASSLSYTSGVSTDTQYF. The chain uses TRBV7-9 and TRBJ2-3, with TRBD2 matching 10 bases. CDR3 length equals 18 residues. Germline-derived CDR1 and CDR2 are SEHNR and FQNEAQ (reference sequence). Germline trimming cut 2 bases from V and 0 bases from J; bases unmatched to any gene: 8.

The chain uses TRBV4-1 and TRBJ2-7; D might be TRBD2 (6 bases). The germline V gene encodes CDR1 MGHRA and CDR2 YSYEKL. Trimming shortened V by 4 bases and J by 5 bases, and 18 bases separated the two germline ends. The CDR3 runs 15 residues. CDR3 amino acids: CASSPGTAEGNEQYF. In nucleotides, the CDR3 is TGCGCCAGCAGCCCCGGGACTGCGGAAGGGAACGAGCAGTACTTC.

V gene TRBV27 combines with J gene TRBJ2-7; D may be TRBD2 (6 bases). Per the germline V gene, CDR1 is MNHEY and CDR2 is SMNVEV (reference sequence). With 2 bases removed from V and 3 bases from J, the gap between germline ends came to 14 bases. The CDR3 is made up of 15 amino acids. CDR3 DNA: TGTGCCAGCAGTTTAAGGGCGGGAAGGGTCTACGAGCAGTACTTC. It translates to CASSLRAGRVYEQYF.

The CDR3 DNA reads as TGTGCCATCAGCCCCCATGGGCAGATCAATCAGCCCCAGCATTTT. Translated: CAISPHGQINQPQHF. This chain uses TRBV10-3 with TRBJ1-5; the D is unclear. This CDR3 comprises 15 residues. Germline V lookup: CDR1 ENHRY, CDR2 SYGVKD. V lost 6 bases to trimming and J lost 3 bases, with 15 bases between them.

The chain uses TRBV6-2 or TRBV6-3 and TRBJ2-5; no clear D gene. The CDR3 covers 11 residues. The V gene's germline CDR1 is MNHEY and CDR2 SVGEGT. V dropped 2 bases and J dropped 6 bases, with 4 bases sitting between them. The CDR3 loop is CASSYEKTQYF. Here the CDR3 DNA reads TGTGCCAGCAGTTACGAGAAGACCCAGTACTTC.

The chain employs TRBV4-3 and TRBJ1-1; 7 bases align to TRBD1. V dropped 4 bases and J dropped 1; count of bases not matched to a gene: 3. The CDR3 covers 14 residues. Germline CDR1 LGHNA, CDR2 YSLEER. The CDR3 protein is CASSLGTANTEAFF. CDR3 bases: TGCGCCAGCAGCCTGGGGACAGCGAACACTGAAGCTTTCTTT.

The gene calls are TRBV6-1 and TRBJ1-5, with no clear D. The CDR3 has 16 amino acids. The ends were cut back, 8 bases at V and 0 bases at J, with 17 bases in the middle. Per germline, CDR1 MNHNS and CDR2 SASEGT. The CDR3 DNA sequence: TGTGCCAGCGGTGGACCAGGCGACGTTAGCAATCAGCCCCAGCATTTT. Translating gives CASGGPGDVSNQPQHF.

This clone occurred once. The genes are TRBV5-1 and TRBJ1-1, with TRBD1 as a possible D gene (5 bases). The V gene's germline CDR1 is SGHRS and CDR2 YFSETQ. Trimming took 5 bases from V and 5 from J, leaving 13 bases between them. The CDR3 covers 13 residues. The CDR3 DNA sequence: TGCGCCAGCAGGGCGGGGGAAGATACTGAAGCTTTCTTT. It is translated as CASRAGEDTEAFF.

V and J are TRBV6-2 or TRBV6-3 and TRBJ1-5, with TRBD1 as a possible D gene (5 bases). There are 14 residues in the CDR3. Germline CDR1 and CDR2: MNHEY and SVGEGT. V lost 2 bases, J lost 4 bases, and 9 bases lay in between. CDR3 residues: CASSYGGGNQPQHF. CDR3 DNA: TGTGCCAGCAGTTACGGCGGGGGGAATCAGCCCCAGCATTTT.

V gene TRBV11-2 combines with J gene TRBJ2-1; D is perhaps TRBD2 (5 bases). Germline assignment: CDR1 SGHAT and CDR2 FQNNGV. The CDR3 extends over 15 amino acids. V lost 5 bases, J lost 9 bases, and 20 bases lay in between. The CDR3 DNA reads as TGTGCCAGCAGCAATAGCGACTACTCCTTACTTGAGCAGTTCTTC. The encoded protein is CASSNSDYSLLEQFF.

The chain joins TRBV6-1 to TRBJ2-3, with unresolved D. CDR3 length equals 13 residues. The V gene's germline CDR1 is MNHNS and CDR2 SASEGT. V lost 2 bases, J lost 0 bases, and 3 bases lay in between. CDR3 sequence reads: CASSEPSTDTQYF. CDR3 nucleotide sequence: TGTGCCAGCAGTGAACCTAGCACAGATACGCAGTATTTT.

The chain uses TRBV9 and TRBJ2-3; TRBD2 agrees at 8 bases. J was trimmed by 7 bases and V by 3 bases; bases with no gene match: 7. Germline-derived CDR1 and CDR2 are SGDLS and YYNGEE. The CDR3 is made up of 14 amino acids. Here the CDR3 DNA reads TGTGCCAGCAGCGAGGGGACTAGGGCTTATACGCAGTATTTT. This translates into CASSEGTRAYTQYF.

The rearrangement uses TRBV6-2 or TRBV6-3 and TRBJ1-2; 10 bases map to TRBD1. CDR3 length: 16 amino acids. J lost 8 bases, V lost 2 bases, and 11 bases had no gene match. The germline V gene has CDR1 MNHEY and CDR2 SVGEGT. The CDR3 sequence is CASSYRGRQGAQGYTF. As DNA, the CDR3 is TGTGCCAGCAGTTACCGCGGGCGACAGGGGGCTCAGGGCTACACCTTC.

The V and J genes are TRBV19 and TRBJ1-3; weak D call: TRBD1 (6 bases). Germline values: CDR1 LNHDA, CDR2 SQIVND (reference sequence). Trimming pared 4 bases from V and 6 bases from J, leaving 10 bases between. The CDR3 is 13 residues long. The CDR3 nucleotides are TGTGCCAGTAGTAGGGGGCTTGTAAACACCATATATTTT. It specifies CASSRGLVNTIYF.

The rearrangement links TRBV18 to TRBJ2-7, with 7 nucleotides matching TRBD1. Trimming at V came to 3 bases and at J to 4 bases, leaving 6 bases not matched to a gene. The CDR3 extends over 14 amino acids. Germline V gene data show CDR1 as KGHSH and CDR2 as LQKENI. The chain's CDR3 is CASSPGTAKYEQYF. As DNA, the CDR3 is TGTGCCAGCTCACCGGGGACAGCTAAGTACGAGCAGTACTTC.

CDR3 coding DNA: TGTGCCAGCAGCTGGGCCGTTGACACTGAAGCTTTCTTT. Translation gives CASSWAVDTEAFF. The chain has TRBV5-8 and TRBJ1-1, with D hard to call. This CDR3 region has 13 residues. V was pared by 3 bases and J by 3 bases, with 9 bases between. Germline CDR1 is SGHTS and CDR2 is YDEGEE.

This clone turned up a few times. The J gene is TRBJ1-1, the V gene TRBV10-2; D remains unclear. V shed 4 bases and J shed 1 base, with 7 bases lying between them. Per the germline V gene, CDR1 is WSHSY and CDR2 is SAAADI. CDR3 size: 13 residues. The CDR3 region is CASSALRNTEAFF. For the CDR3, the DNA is TGCGCCAGCAGTGCCTTGAGGAACACTGAAGCTTTCTTT.

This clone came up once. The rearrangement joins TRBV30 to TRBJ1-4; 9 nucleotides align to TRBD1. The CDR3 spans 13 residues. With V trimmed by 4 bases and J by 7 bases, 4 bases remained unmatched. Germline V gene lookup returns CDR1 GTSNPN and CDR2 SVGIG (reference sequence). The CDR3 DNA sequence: TGTGCCTGGACTTTGGACAGGGGTGAAAAACTGTTTTTT. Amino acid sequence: CAWTLDRGEKLFF.

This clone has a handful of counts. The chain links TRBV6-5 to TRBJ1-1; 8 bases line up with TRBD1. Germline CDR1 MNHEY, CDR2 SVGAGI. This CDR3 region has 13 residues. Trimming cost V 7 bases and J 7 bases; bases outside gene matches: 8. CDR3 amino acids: CASIQDRAGEAFF. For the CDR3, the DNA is TGTGCCAGCATCCAGGACAGGGCGGGTGAAGCTTTCTTT.

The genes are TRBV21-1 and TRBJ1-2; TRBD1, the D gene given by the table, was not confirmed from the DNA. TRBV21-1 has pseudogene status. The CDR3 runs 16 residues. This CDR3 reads CASTLPVPGQGSGYTF. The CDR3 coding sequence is TGTGCCAGCACCCTACCCGTTCCGGGACAGGGGTCGGGCTACACCTTC.

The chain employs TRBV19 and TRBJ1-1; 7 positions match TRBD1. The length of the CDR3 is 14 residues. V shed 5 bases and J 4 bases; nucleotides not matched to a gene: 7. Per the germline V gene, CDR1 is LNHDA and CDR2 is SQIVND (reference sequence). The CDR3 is CASSHTYRGTEAFF. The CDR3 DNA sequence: TGTGCCAGTAGTCATACCTACAGGGGCACTGAAGCTTTCTTT.

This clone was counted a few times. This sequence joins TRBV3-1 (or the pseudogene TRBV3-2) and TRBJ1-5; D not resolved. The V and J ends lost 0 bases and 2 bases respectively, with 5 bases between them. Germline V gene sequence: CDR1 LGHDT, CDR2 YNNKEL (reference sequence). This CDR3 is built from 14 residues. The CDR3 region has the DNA TGTGCCAGCAGCCAAGATGTAGGCAATCAGCCCCAGCATTTT. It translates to CASSQDVGNQPQHF.